Below are 8 T cell receptor beta chains sequenced from a single sample in a study of cytomegalovirus exposure and HLA in healthy donors. Use of 60 Vbeta and 13 Jbeta primers characterized the PCR. TCRdb keeps only in-frame clones here, not all; method: immunoSEQ multiplex PCR. The sample gives about 190,000 clones, 65% to 80% of which show up once; approximately 5% is in the top ten. Input material: PBMCs. These receptors originate from a man aged 30 to 39 in good health and CMV-seropositive.

A few counts support this clone. The chain is built from TRBV10-2 and TRBJ2-1; the match to TRBD2 covers 10 bases. CDR3 length equals 15 residues. With 9 bases clipped from V and 3 bases from J, the junction kept 8 bases outside the gene matches. Germline assignment: CDR1 WSHSY and CDR2 SAAADI. The CDR3 reads CASATSGAFYNEQFF. The CDR3 nucleotides read TGCGCCAGTGCAACTAGCGGGGCTTTCTACAATGAGCAGTTCTTC.

This sequence joins TRBV28 and TRBJ1-2; a possible D gene is TRBD1 (5 bases). This CDR3 comprises 13 residues. The V gene lost 2 bases and the J gene lost 5 bases, with 9 bases spanning the gap. Germline CDR1 is MDHEN and CDR2 is SYDVKM. The CDR3 bases are TGTGCCAGCAGTTTAGCAGGGACTTATGGCTACACCTTC. As protein: CASSLAGTYGYTF.

This chain joins TRBV29-1 and TRBJ2-1; TRBD1 is a possible D gene (6 bases). The germline V gene has CDR1 SQVTM and CDR2 ANQGSEA. CDR3 length: 11 amino acids. V was pared by 6 bases and J by 6 bases, with 9 bases between. Here the CDR3 DNA reads TGCAGCGTGACCAGGGGCAATGAGCAGTTCTTC. Its translation: CSVTRGNEQFF.

The chain couples TRBV30 to TRBJ1-6; 11 positions agree with TRBD1. Looked up from germline, CDR1 is GTSNPN and CDR2 is SVGIG (reference sequence). Germline trimming cut 4 bases from V and 5 bases from J; bases unmatched to any gene: 4. The CDR3 length is 15 residues. CDR3 nucleotides: TGTGCCTGGAAAGGACAGGGGGCTGATAATTCACCCCTCCACTTT. It encodes CAWKGQGADNSPLHF.

In this sample, this clone turned up a few times. The chain recombines TRBV14 with TRBJ2-7; the match to TRBD1 covers 10 bases. Germline values: CDR1 SGHDN, CDR2 FVKESK. This CDR3 comprises 16 residues. Trimming cost V 6 bases and J 7 bases; bases outside gene matches: 15. The CDR3, as DNA: TGTGCCAGCAGTCCGGGGACAGGGACAGGGGTTCTGGAGCAGTACTTC. This gives the protein CASSPGTGTGVLEQYF.

The J gene is TRBJ1-5, the V gene TRBV27, with D unresolved. With 2 bases removed from V and 4 bases from J, the gap between germline ends came to 6 bases. CDR1 is MNHEY and CDR2 is SMNVEV in the germline V gene (reference sequence). The CDR3 covers 13 residues. DNA for the CDR3: TGTGCCAGCAGTTTAACCAGAAATCAGCCCCAGCATTTT. Its translation: CASSLTRNQPQHF.

The chain has TRBV7-2 and TRBJ2-1; D ambiguous. V was shortened by 0 bases and J by 3 bases, with 3 bases between the two germline ends. Germline values: CDR1 SGHTA, CDR2 FQGNSA. This CDR3 is built from 13 residues. This CDR3 is CASSLANYNEQFF. The CDR3 coding sequence is TGTGCCAGCAGCTTAGCCAACTACAATGAGCAGTTCTTC.

The rearrangement joins TRBV28 to TRBJ2-1; a possible D gene is TRBD1 (6 bases). The CDR3 is made up of 15 amino acids. The germline V gene encodes CDR1 MDHEN and CDR2 SYDVKM. Trimming pared 4 bases from V and 9 bases from J, leaving 19 bases between. The CDR3 nucleotides read TGTGCCAGCAGTTCTACCACAGGGTTTGGGAGTGAGCAGTTCTTC. As protein: CASSSTTGFGSEQFF.